The clone carrying this T cell receptor beta chain has just a few counts. The data originate from a study of blood T cell repertoires in COVID-19. Study in general: Specimens from acute and convalescent COVID-19 originated in the United States, Italy and Spain. PBMCs, B-cell-depleted T cells, or T cells were the source of the cDNA or gDNA that made up the material.

TCRdb's table, derived via immunoSEQ multiplex PCR, lists solely in-frame clones and lacks some. In the table there are around 190,000 clones, around 80% of which are singletons. This sequence was found in a man aged 70-80 years with active or convalescent COVID-19. Source material: peripheral blood.

CDR3 sequence: CASGQTDLGYTF. The CDR3 bases are TGTGCCAGCGGGCAGACAGATCTGGGCTACACCTTC. This chain joins TRBV6-5 and TRBJ1-2, with a possible D match to TRBD1 (5 bases). V lost 8 bases and J lost 8, with 15 bases in between. CDR3 length: 12 residues. CDR1 is MNHEY, CDR2 SVGAGI, per germline.